This T cell receptor (beta chain) was captured in a study of patients and donors after allogeneic stem cell transplantation. The ends lost 3 bases at V and 3 bases at J; junction bases unmatched: 2. The CDR3 covers 13 residues. CDR1 is DFQATT and CDR2 is SNEGSKA in the germline V gene (reference sequence). TCRdb ran MiXCR on the RT-PCR reads and lists one entry per CDR3 protein. The data show about 150,000 distinct CDR3 sequences, 30% to 45% seen once. Sequencing input: blood, either unsorted or a sorted T cell fraction (not recorded which). The TCR was taken from a human donor who was either an allogeneic HSCT recipient or a stem cell or donor lymphocyte infusion donor (not recorded which). It is not recorded whose cells these are; they may come from a transplant donor. This sequence joins TRBV20-1 and TRBJ1-5; 7 bases are a match to TRBD1. CDR3 in DNA: TGCAGTGCTAGTAAGGGGGCCAATCAGCCCCAGCATTTT. This codes for CSASKGANQPQHF.